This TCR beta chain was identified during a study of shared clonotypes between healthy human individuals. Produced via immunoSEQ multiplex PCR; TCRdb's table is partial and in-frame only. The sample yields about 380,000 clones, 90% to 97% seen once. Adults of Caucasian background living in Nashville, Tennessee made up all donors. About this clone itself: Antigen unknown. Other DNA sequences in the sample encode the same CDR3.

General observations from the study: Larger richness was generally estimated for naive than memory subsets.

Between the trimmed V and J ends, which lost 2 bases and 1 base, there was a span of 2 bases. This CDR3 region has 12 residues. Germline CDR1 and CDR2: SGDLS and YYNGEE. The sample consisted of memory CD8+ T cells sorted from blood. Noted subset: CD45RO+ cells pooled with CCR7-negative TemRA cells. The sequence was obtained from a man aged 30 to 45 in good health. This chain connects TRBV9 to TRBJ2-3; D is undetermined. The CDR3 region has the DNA TGTGCCAGCAGCGTCGGCACAGATACGCAGTATTTT. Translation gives CASSVGTDTQYF. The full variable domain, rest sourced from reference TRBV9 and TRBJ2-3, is DSGVTQTPKHLITATGQRVTLRCSPRSGDLSVYWYQQSLDQGLQFLIQYYNGEERAKGNILERFSAQQFPDLHSELNLSSLELGDSALYFCASSVGTDTQYFGPGTRLTVL.